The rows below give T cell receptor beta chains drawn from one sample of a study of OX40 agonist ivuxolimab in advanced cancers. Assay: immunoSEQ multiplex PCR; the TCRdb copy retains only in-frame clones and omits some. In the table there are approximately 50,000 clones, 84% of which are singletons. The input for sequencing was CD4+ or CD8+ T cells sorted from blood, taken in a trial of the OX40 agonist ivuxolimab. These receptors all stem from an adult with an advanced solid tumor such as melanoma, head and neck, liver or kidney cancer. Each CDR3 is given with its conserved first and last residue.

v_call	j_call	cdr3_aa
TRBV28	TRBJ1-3	CASSDRPKSSGNTIYF
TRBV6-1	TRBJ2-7	CASSEYSYEQYF
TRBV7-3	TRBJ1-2	CASSAGTGAIGYTF
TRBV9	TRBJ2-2	CASSVGTSSDTGELFF
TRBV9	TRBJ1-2	CASAPREGAGNYGYTF
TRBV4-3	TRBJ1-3	CASSLSKRENTIYF
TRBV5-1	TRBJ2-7	CASTMVAGGSRPYEQYF
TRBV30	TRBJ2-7	CAWRIERRGPYEQYF
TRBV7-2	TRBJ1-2	CASSRQGGENYGYTF
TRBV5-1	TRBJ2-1	CASSKSGEGQNEQFF
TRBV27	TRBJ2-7	CASSLYRQSYEQYF
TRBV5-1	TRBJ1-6	CASSQQGQGNSPLHF
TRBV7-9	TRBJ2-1	CASSPAAPPWGQFF
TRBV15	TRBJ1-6	CATSRDYGGGYSPLHF
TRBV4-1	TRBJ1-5	CASSKGQGASNQPQHF
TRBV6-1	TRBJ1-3	CATNPGLTSGNTIYF
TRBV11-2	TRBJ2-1	CASSPVVGPSYNEQFF
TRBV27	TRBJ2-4	CASKQQGGKNIQYF
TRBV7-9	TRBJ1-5	CASSSGGGPYSNQPQHF
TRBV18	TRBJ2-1	CASSPTERGDSNEQFF
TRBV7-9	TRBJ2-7	CASRLDQGEQYF
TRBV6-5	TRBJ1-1	CATNRGGTEAFF
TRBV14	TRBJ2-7	CASSQGPYEQYF
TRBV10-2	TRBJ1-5	CASSEAGGGQPQHF
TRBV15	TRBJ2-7	CATSRDWTVYEQYF
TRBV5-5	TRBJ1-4	CASSIGTGNEKLFF
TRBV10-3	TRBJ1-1	CAIQGTGSMNTEAFF
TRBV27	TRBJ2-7	CASSSHKNPYEQYF
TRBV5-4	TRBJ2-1	CASSRGGGGEQFF
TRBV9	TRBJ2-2	CASSVGTQWGELFF
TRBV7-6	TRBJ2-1	CASSLVAGGNEQFF
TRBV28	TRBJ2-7	CASNPPGQRSQYF
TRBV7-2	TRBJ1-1	CASSLAAGYSEAFF
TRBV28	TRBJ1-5	CASSTGTGGNQPQHF
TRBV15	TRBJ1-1	CATSFLTENTEAFF
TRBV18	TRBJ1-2	CASSPEEGGLAYGYTF
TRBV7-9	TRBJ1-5	CASSAPNQPQHF
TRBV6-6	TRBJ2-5	CASSSTQETQYF
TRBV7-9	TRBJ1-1	CASSLANTANTEAFF
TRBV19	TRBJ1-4	CASSVRDSYEKLFF